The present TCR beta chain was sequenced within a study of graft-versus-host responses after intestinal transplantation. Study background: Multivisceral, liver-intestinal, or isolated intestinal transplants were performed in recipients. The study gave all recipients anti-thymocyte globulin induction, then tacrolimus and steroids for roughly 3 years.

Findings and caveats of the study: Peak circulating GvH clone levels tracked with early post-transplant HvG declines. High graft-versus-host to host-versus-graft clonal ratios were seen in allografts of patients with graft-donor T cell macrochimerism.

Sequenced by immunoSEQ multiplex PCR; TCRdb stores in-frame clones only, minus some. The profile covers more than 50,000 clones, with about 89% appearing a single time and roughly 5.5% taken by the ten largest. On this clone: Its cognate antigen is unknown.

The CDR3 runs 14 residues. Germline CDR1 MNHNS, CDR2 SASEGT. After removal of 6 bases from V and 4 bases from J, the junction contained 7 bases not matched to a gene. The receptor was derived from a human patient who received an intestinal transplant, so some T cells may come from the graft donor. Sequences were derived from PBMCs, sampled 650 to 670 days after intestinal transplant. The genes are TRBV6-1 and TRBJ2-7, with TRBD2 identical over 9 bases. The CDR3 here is CASRTGLAVYEQYF. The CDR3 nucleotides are TGTGCCAGCAGGACGGGACTAGCCGTATACGAGCAGTACTTC.